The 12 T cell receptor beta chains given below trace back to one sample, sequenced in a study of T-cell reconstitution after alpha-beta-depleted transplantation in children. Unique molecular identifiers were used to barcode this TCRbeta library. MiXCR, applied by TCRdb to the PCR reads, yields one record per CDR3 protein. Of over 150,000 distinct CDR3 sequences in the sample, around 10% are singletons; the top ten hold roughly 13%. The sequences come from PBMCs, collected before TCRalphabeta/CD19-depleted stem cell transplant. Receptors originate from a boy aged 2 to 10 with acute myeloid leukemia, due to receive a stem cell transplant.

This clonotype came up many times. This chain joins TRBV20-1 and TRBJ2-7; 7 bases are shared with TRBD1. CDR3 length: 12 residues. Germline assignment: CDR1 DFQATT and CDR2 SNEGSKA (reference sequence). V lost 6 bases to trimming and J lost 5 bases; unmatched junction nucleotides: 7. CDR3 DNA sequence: TGCAGTGCGGCAGACAGGGCCGACGAGCAGTACTTC. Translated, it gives CSAADRADEQYF.

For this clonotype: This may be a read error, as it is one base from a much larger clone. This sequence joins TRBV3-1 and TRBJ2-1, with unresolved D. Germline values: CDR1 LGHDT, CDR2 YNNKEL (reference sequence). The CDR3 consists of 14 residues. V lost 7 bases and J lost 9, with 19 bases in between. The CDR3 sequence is CASNTGPWLGEQFF. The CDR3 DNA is TGTGCCAGCAATACTGGTCCATGGTTAGGTGAGCAGTTCTTC.

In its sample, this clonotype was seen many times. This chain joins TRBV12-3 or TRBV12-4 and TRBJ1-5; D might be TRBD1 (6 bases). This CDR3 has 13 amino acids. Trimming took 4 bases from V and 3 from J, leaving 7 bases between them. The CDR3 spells CASSYRDNQPQHF. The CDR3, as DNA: TGTGCCAGCAGTTACAGGGACAATCAGCCCCAGCATTTT.

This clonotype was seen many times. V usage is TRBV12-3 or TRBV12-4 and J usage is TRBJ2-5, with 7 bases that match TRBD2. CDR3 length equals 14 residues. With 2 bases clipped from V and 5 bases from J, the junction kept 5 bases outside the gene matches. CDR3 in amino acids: CASSLQAGLETQYF. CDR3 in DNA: TGTGCCAGCAGTTTACAAGCGGGACTGGAGACCCAGTACTTC.

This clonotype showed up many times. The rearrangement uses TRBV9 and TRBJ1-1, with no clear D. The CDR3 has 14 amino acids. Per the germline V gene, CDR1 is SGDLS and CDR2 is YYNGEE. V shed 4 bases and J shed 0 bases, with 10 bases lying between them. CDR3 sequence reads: CASSSGQMNTEAFF. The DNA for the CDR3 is TGTGCCAGCAGCAGCGGGCAGATGAACACTGAAGCTTTCTTT.

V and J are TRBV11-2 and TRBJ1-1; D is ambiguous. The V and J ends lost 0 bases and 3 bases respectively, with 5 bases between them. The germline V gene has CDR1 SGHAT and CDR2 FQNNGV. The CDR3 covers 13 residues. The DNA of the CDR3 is TGTGCCAGCAGCTTAGATTTAGACACTGAAGCTTTCTTT. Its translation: CASSLDLDTEAFF. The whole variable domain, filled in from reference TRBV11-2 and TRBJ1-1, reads EAGVAQSPRYKIIEKRQSVAFWCNPISGHATLYWYQQILGQGPKLLIQFQNNGVVDDSQLPKDRFSAERLKGVDSTLKIQPAKLEDSAVYLCASSLDLDTEAFFGQGTRLTVV.

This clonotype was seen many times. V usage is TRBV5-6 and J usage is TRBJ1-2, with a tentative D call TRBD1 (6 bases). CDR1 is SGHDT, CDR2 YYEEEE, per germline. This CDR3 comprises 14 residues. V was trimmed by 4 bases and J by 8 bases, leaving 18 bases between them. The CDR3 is CASSPYRAPGGYTF. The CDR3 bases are TGTGCCAGCAGCCCATACAGGGCCCCAGGCGGCTACACCTTC.

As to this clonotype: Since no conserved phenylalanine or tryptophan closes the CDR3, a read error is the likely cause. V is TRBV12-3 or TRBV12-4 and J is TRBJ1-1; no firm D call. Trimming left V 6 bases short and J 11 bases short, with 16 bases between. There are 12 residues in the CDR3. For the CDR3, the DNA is TGTGCCAGCAGGTTCGAAACTTCCGCGGCTTTCTCT. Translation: CASRFETSAAFS.

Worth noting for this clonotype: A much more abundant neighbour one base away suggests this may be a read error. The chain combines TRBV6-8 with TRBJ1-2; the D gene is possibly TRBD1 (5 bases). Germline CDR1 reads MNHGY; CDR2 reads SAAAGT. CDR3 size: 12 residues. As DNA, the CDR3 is TGTGCACGGTGTCGGGACGACTATGGCCACACCTTC. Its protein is CARCRDDYGHTF.

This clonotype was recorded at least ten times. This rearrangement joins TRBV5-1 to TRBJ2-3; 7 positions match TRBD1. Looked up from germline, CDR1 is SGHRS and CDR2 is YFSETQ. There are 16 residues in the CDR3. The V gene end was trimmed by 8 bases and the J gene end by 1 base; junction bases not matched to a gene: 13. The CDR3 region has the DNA TGCGCCAGTACCAAAGAGAACAGGGGCCGCACAGATACGCAGTATTTT. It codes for CASTKENRGRTDTQYF.

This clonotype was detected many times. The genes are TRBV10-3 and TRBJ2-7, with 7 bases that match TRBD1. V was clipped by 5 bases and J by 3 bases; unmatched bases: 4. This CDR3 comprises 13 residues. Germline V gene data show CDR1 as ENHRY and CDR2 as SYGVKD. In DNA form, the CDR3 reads TGTGCCATCAGTCCACAGGGGAACTACGAGCAGTACGTC. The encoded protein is CAISPQGNYEQYV.

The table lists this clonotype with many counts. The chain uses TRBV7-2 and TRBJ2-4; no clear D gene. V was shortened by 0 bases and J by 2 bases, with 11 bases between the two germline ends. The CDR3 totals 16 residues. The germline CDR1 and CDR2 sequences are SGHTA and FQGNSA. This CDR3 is CASSLAGPSTKNIQYF. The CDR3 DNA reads TGTGCCAGCAGCTTAGCAGGGCCTTCGACCAAAAACATTCAGTACTTC.